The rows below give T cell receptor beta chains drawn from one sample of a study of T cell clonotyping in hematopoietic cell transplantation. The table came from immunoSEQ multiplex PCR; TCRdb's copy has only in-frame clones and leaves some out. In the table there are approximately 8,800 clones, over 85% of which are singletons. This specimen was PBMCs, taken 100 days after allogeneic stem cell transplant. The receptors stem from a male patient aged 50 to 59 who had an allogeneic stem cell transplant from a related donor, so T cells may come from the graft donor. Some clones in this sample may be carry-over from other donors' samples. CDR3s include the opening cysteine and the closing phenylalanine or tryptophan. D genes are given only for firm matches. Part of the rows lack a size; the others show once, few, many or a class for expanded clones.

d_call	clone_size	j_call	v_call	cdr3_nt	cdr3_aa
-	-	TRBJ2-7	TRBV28	TGTGCCAGCAGTCCCCAAGGGACCGAAGGGGCTTCCTACGAGCAGTACTTC	CASSPQGTEGASYEQYF
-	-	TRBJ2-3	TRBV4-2	TGTGCCAGCAGCCAAGATTTGGACAAGGAAACAGATACGCAGTATTTT	CASSQDLDKETDTQYF
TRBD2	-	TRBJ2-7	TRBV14	TGTGCCAGCAGCCAAGCAGCGGGAGGGCCGGGAGAGCAGTACTTC	CASSQAAGGPGEQYF
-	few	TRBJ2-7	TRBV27	TGTGCCAGCAGTCCGTCAGACTCCTACGAGCAGTACTTC	CASSPSDSYEQYF
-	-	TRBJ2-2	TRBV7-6	TGTGCCAGCAGCCGCTCTGCGGTTGGCGGGGAGCTGTTTTTT	CASSRSAVGGELFF
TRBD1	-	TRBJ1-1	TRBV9	TGTGCCAGCAGCGCCGGGACAGGGGGGGGTGAAGCTTTCTTT	CASSAGTGGGEAFF
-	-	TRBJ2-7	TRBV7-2	TGTGCCAGCAGCTCCTGGACTGGCTACGAGCAGTACTTC	CASSSWTGYEQYF
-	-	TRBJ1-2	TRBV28	TGTGCCAGCAGCCCACGGGGCCAGACCTACTATGGCTACACCTTC	CASSPRGQTYYGYTF
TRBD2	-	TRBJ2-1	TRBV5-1	TGCGCCAGCAGCACCCGGGGGGGGCTAGCGGGAGGGCCGAGGTACAATGAGCAGTTCTTC	CASSTRGGLAGGPRYNEQFF
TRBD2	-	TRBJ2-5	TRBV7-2	TGTGCCAGCAGCTTAGGACTAGCTATAGAGACCCAGTACTTC	CASSLGLAIETQYF
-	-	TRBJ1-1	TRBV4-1	TGCGCCAGCAGCCTAGACGGGGGGACGAACACTGAAGCTTTCTTT	CASSLDGGTNTEAFF
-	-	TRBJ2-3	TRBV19	TGTGCCAGTAGTACAGGGGCCACAGATACGCAGTATTTT	CASSTGATDTQYF
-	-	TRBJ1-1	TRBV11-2	TGTGCCAGCAGCTTTGGGTGGACACAGGCCGGGGTGAACACTGAAGCTTTCTTT	CASSFGWTQAGVNTEAFF
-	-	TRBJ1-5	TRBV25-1	TGTGCCAGCAGTGGTACAGGGCACCAGCCCCAGCATTTT	CASSGTGHQPQHF
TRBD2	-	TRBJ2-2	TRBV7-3	TGTGCCAGCAGCTTAAGTCTAGCGGGGGCGAACACCGGGGAGCTGTTTTTT	CASSLSLAGANTGELFF
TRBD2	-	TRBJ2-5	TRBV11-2	TGTGCCAGCAGCCCAACGGGGGGAGCCAGGGAGACCCAGTACTTC	CASSPTGGARETQYF
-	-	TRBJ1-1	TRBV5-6	TGTGCCAGCAGCTTGGAGGGCAGGGCTAGGAGTGCTGAAGCTTTCTTT	CASSLEGRARSAEAFF
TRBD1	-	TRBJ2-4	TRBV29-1	TGCAGCGTCCGACCGGGACAGGGCCAAAACATTCAGTACTTC	CSVRPGQGQNIQYF
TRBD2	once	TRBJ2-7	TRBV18	TGTGCCAGCTCACCATTAATTGCTAGCGGGAGTTCTACCTACGAGCAGTACTTC	CASSPLIASGSSTYEQYF
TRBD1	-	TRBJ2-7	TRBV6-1	TGTGCCAGCAGCCCTGGGGGGACAGGGGTCTACGAGCAGTACTTC	CASSPGGTGVYEQYF